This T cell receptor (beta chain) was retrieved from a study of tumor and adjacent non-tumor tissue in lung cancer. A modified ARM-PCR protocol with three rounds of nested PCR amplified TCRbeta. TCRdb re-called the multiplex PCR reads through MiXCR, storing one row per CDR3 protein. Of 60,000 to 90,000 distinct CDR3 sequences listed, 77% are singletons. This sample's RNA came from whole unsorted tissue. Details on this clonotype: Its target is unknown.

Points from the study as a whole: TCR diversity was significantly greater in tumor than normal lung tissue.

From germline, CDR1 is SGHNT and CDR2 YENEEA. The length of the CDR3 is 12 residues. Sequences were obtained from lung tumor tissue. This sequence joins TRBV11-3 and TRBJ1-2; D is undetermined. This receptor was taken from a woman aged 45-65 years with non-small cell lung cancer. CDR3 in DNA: TGTACTACCAATATGGGTTACTATGGCTACACCTTC. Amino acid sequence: CTTNMGYYGYTF.